These 28 T cell receptor beta chains share one sample of origin, sequenced in a study of blood T cells in healthy people across ages. Using a J-beta primer mix together with a sample-barcoded 5' primer, a second PCR was run for roughly 6 to 12 cycles. TCRdb passed the 5' RACE reads through MiXCR, listing each CDR3 protein once. The data contain just under 750,000 distinct CDR3 sequences, roughly 20% of them singletons. The sequencing sample was made of blood. These receptors were taken from a man aged 65 to 85 in good health.

This clonotype was found a few times. The rearrangement uses TRBV5-5 and TRBJ1-4; D might be TRBD1 (6 bases). CDR1 and CDR2 from the germline V gene are SGHKS and YYEKEE (reference sequence). The CDR3 is 15 residues long. Trimming pared 6 bases from V and 3 bases from J, leaving 15 bases between. The CDR3 protein is CASKIGGTSNEKLFF. DNA for the CDR3: TGTGCCAGCAAAATCGGAGGGACATCTAATGAAAAACTGTTTTTT. The full variable domain, its missing parts supplied by reference TRBV5-5 and TRBJ1-4, is DAGVTQSPTHLIKTRGQQVTLRCSPISGHKSVSWYQQVLGQGPQFIFQYYEKEERGRGNFPDRFSARQFPNYSSELNVNALLLGDSALYLCASKIGGTSNEKLFFGSGTQLSVL.

The rearrangement uses TRBV12-3 or TRBV12-4 and TRBJ2-5; the D is unclear. Judging by the DNA end, TRBJ2-1 fits better; the J call may be wrong. The CDR3 length is 13 residues. In DNA, the CDR3 is TGTGCCAGCAAATTCGACTCGTACAATGAGCAGTTCTTC. It yields the protein CASKFDSYNEQFF.

The chain is built from TRBV29-1 and TRBJ2-2; a possible D gene is TRBD1 (6 bases). Trimming cost V 7 bases and J 8 bases, with 17 bases left between them. The germline V gene has CDR1 SQVTM and CDR2 ANQGSEA. This CDR3 has 13 amino acids. CDR3 region: CSGDTGSTGELFF. The CDR3 bases are TGCAGCGGGGATACAGGGTCGACGGGGGAGCTGTTTTTT.

This clonotype was recorded a few times. The rearrangement links TRBV18 to TRBJ2-7; D unresolved. V was cut by 2 bases and J by 3 bases, with 8 bases left in between. This CDR3 spans 13 amino acids. Germline V gene data show CDR1 as KGHSH and CDR2 as LQKENI. CDR3 amino acids: CASSPGKYYEQYV. DNA for the CDR3: TGTGCCAGCTCACCAGGGAAATACTACGAGCAGTACGTC.

This chain joins TRBV6-6 and TRBJ2-7; 7 bases agree with TRBD2. This CDR3 spans 15 amino acids. Unmatched junction bases numbered 10, after V lost 6 bases and J lost 2 bases. In germline, CDR1 is MNHNY, CDR2 SVGAGI (reference sequence). The DNA for the CDR3 is TGTGCCAGCAGCGACGAGGGTGGGGGGGCCTACGAGCAGTACTTC. This encodes CASSDEGGGAYEQYF.

The V and J genes are TRBV24-1 and TRBJ2-1; D call uncertain. CDR1 is KGHDR, CDR2 SFDVKD, per germline. The CDR3 has 14 amino acids. V lost 5 bases and J lost 3, with 10 bases in between. The CDR3 DNA reads TGTGCCACCAGTGCCCCCTTCGACTACAATGAGCAGTTCTTC. Amino acids: CATSAPFDYNEQFF.

This clonotype was seen at least ten times. This sequence joins TRBV9 and TRBJ2-1; tentative D call: TRBD2 (6 bases). CDR1 SGDLS and CDR2 YYNGEE come from the germline V gene. CDR3 size: 15 residues. With 1 base removed from V and 4 bases from J, the gap between germline ends came to 12 bases. The CDR3 protein is CASSVQASAYNEQFF. The CDR3 nucleotides read TGTGCCAGCAGCGTACAGGCTAGCGCGTACAATGAGCAGTTCTTC. Looking up the rest from reference TRBV9 and TRBJ2-1 gives the full variable domain: DSGVTQTPKHLITATGQRVTLRCSPRSGDLSVYWYQQSLDQGLQFLIQYYNGEERAKGNILERFSAQQFPDLHSELNLSSLELGDSALYFCASSVQASAYNEQFFGPGTRLTVL.

The chain is built from TRBV5-1 and TRBJ1-3, with D unclear. CDR3 length: 16 residues. Trimming took off 0 bases at V and 0 bases at J, with 10 bases between the two ends. In germline, CDR1 is SGHRS, CDR2 YFSETQ. CDR3 in DNA: TGCGCCAGCAGCTTGGGACTTTTTAGCTCTGGAAACACCATATATTTT. Residues: CASSLGLFSSGNTIYF. The full variable domain, rest sourced from reference TRBV5-1 and TRBJ1-3, is KAGVTQTPRYLIKTRGQQVTLSCSPISGHRSVSWYQQTPGQGLQFLFEYFSETQRNKGNFPGRFSGRQFSNSRSEMNVSTLELGDSALYLCASSLGLFSSGNTIYFGEGSWLTVV.

This clonotype has a handful of counts. The genes are TRBV12-3 or TRBV12-4 and TRBJ2-5; 7 bases agree with TRBD2. V was pared by 8 bases and J by 3 bases, with 15 bases of the junction left unmatched. This CDR3 region has 16 residues. CDR3 sequence: CASGPLTRREKETQYF. CDR3 nucleotide sequence: TGTGCCAGCGGACCCCTTACGAGGCGGGAGAAAGAGACCCAGTACTTC.

This clonotype turned up a few times. The rearrangement links TRBV5-1 to TRBJ2-3; D gene unclear. Germline loops: CDR1 SGHRS, CDR2 YFSETQ. This CDR3 is built from 14 residues. V was pared by 3 bases and J by 5 bases, with 13 bases between. The CDR3 spells CASSSNLGGDTQYF. The CDR3 DNA is TGCGCCAGCAGCTCCAACCTGGGTGGAGATACGCAGTATTTT. Full variable domain (outside the CDR3, taken from reference TRBV5-1 and TRBJ2-3): KAGVTQTPRYLIKTRGQQVTLSCSPISGHRSVSWYQQTPGQGLQFLFEYFSETQRNKGNFPGRFSGRQFSNSRSEMNVSTLELGDSALYLCASSSNLGGDTQYFGPGTRLTVL.

The sample holds many counts of this clonotype. The chain recombines TRBV10-3 with TRBJ2-1, with D hard to call. Germline values: CDR1 ENHRY, CDR2 SYGVKD. The CDR3 is made up of 12 amino acids. V shed 2 bases and J shed 10 bases, with 9 bases lying between them. The CDR3 protein is CAISEMASEQFF. In DNA form, the CDR3 reads TGTGCCATCAGTGAGATGGCGAGCGAGCAGTTCTTC.

This clonotype was recorded at least ten times. This chain uses TRBV18 with TRBJ2-1, with D uncertain. The CDR3 length is 13 residues. Germline loops: CDR1 KGHSH, CDR2 LQKENI. Trimming cost V 3 bases and J 13 bases, with 16 bases left between them. CDR3 protein: CASSPGPDLPQFF. CDR3 DNA sequence: TGTGCCAGCTCACCTGGACCAGACCTACCCCAGTTCTTC.

The chain employs TRBV10-3 and TRBJ2-5; 14 nucleotides agree with TRBD2. V shed 4 bases and J 3 bases; nucleotides not matched to a gene: 1. Per the germline V gene, CDR1 is ENHRY and CDR2 is SYGVKD. The CDR3 covers 15 residues. CDR3 in DNA: TGTGCCATCAGTGCGACTAGCGGGGGGGAAGAGACCCAGTACTTC. This gives the protein CAISATSGGEETQYF.

A single count supports this clonotype. A read error may produce the germline difference seen at one junction end. The chain couples TRBV27 to TRBJ1-3, with a weak D call TRBD1 (5 bases). Germline V gene sequence: CDR1 MNHEY, CDR2 SMNVEV (reference sequence). This CDR3 is 17 amino acids long. As DNA, the CDR3 is TGTGCCAGCAGTCGTCGAGCCGACAGTATCTCTGGAAACACCATGTATTTT. It codes for CASSRRADSISGNTMYF.

This clonotype has just a few counts. V is TRBV11-3 and J is TRBJ2-5, with no clear D. Trimming removed 5 bases from V and 5 bases from J, with 9 bases in between. CDR1 and CDR2 (germline): SGHNT, YENEEA. CDR3 size: 12 residues. CDR3 nucleotides: TGTGCCAGCAGCCCGACGGCGGAGACCCAGTACTTC. It is translated as CASSPTAETQYF.

This chain joins TRBV28 and TRBJ1-2; D is unresolved. There are 12 residues in the CDR3. Between the trimmed V and J ends, which lost 5 bases and 5 bases, there was a span of 9 bases. The germline CDR1 and CDR2 sequences are MDHEN and SYDVKM. DNA of the CDR3: TGTGCCAGCAGTGTTCAATATTATGGCTACACCTTC. Amino acid sequence: CASSVQYYGYTF.

The chain carries TRBV12-3 or TRBV12-4 and TRBJ1-2; D might be TRBD1 (6 bases). This CDR3 comprises 14 residues. V lost 5 bases, J lost 5 bases, and 15 bases lay in between. CDR3 amino acids: CASSPNRQEYGYTF. The CDR3 region has the DNA TGTGCCAGCAGTCCTAACCGACAGGAATATGGCTACACCTTC.

This clonotype has a handful of counts. V usage is TRBV28 and J usage is TRBJ2-3; weak D call: TRBD2 (5 bases). The CDR3 covers 14 residues. CDR1 and CDR2 (germline): MDHEN, SYDVKM. Trimming stripped 4 bases from V and 5 bases from J, with 13 bases between. The DNA of the CDR3 is TGTGCCAGCAGTTCGTGGTCTGGGAGAGATACGCAGTATTTT. This sequence encodes CASSSWSGRDTQYF.

The J gene is TRBJ2-1, the V gene TRBV20-1; D ambiguous. The DNA end is more similar to TRBJ2-7, so the J call may be wrong. The CDR3 has 11 amino acids. Germline V gene data show CDR1 as DFQATT and CDR2 as SNEGSKA (reference sequence). CDR3 sequence (DNA): TGCAGTGCTAGACTTTACTACGAGCAGTACTTC. It codes for CSARLYYEQYF.

The V and J genes are TRBV6-1 and TRBJ2-2; D gene uncertain. V lost 8 bases, J lost 1 base, and 8 bases lay in between. Germline CDR1 reads MNHNS; CDR2 reads SASEGT. The CDR3 runs 13 residues. CDR3 coding DNA: TGTGCCAGCTTGTCGGAGAACACCGGGGAGCTGTTTTTT. Amino acid sequence: CASLSENTGELFF.

This clonotype was recorded a few times. The J gene is TRBJ1-3, the V gene TRBV27; D may be TRBD1 (6 bases). The CDR3 length is 13 residues. Germline V gives CDR1 MNHEY, CDR2 SMNVEV (reference sequence). The V and J ends lost 4 bases and 3 bases respectively, with 7 bases between them. CDR3 sequence: CASSYRVGNTIYF. As DNA, the CDR3 is TGTGCCAGCAGTTACAGGGTTGGAAACACCATATATTTT.

The chain couples TRBV7-9 to TRBJ2-3; D perhaps matches TRBD1 (8 bases). This CDR3 is built from 14 residues. CDR1 SEHNR and CDR2 FQNEAQ come from the germline V gene (reference sequence). V was cut by 6 bases and J by 3 bases, with 13 bases left in between. The CDR3 bases are TGTGCCAGCAGTACAGGGGGAGGGACAGATACGCAGTATTTT. This sequence encodes CASSTGGGTDTQYF.

As to this clonotype: The junction and the germline gene differ at one end; a read error may be behind it. This chain connects TRBV5-1 to TRBJ2-1, with 8 bases fitting TRBD1. CDR3 length equals 15 residues. CDR1 is SGHRS, CDR2 YFSETQ, per germline. The CDR3 bases are TGCGCCGGCAGCCTCCCAGGGACAGGAAACAATGAGCAGTTCTTC. Translated: CAGSLPGTGNNEQFF.

The V call is TRBV20-1, the J call TRBJ2-5, with unresolved D. Germline CDR1 DFQATT, CDR2 SNEGSKA (reference sequence). V dropped 5 bases and J dropped 3 bases, with 4 bases sitting between them. This CDR3 has 10 amino acids. The DNA for the CDR3 is TGCAGTGCTGAGAAAGAGACCCAGTACTTC. Protein product: CSAEKETQYF.

This clonotype occurred a few times. The rearrangement uses TRBV20-1 and TRBJ2-3, with D tentatively TRBD1 (6 bases). The CDR3 spans 13 residues. Germline CDR1 and CDR2: DFQATT and SNEGSKA (reference sequence). Trimming removed 5 bases from V and 5 bases from J, with 14 bases in between. The CDR3 sequence is CSARLGGVDTQYF. In DNA form, the CDR3 reads TGCAGTGCTCGCCTTGGGGGCGTAGATACGCAGTATTTT.

V usage is TRBV5-1 and J usage is TRBJ1-3; D is unclear. CDR3 size: 16 residues. Germline lookup yields CDR1 SGHRS and CDR2 YFSETQ. V dropped 4 bases and J dropped 4 bases, with 18 bases sitting between them. This CDR3 reads CASSASGPSPGNTIYF. The CDR3 region has the DNA TGCGCCAGCAGCGCAAGCGGCCCCTCACCCGGAAACACCATATATTTT.

This CDR3 is CASQTKTGNYYEQYF. Written as DNA, the CDR3 is TGCGCCAGCCAAACCAAGACAGGGAATTACTACGAGCAGTACTTC. V usage is TRBV5-1 and J usage is TRBJ2-7, with 7 bases fitting TRBD1. The CDR3 consists of 15 residues. Germline CDR1 SGHRS, CDR2 YFSETQ. Trimming took 7 bases from V and 3 from J; bases not matched to a gene: 13.

J is TRBJ2-5 and V is TRBV20-1; the D gene is possibly TRBD2 (5 bases). CDR3 length: 15 residues. Germline lookup yields CDR1 DFQATT and CDR2 SNEGSKA (reference sequence). V lost 3 bases to trimming and J lost 2 bases, with 16 bases between them. CDR3 sequence: CSASLPFSGQETQYF. CDR3 DNA: TGCAGTGCTAGCCTCCCCTTCTCGGGGCAAGAGACCCAGTACTTC.